This T cell receptor beta chain emerged from a study of identical twins. TCRdb analysed the 5' RACE reads with MiXCR anew, one entry per CDR3 protein. Of fewer than 800,000 distinct CDR3 sequences listed, 7.1% are singletons. Broader study findings: Analyses of zero insertions could be partly confounded by invariant MAIT and iNKT cells. Findings depended on cross-sectional statistics rather than tracking the same donors. Whereas memory repertoires showed no such difference, abundant cord blood beta clonotypes carried fewer insertions.

The CDR3 consists of 13 residues. Trimming stripped 6 bases from V and 4 bases from J, with 13 bases between. Looked up from germline, CDR1 is MDHEN and CDR2 is SYDVKM. Details on this clonotype: Its antigen is not known.

This same sample was also part of a study on yellow fever vaccine responses in identical twins.

The sequenced sample was PBMCs. The J gene is TRBJ2-7, the V gene TRBV28; D is undetermined. The sequence was collected from a young woman in good health. CDR3 DNA: TGTGCCAGCAGCCCCACCGGACGGTACGAGCAGTACTTC. It yields the protein CASSPTGRYEQYF.